This passage covers 2 T cell receptor beta chains from one sample sequenced in a study of monozygotic twins with inflammatory bowel disease. One entry per CDR3 protein, without DNA, is what TCRdb gives after re-calling the 5' RACE reads. Its clone listing holds some 89,000 distinct CDR3 sequences. The material sequenced was blood. Receptors were obtained from a human donor with ulcerative colitis or Crohn's disease, or a healthy co-twin of an affected twin (not recorded which).

The V gene is TRBV7-3, the J gene TRBJ1-4; as DNA is missing, the TRBD1 call by TCRdb cannot be tested. The CDR3 runs to 20 residues. CDR1 and CDR2 from the germline V gene are SGHTA and FQGTGA. CDR3: CASSLVSRDGAQATNEKLFF.

V is TRBV5-1 and J is TRBJ2-2; there is no DNA to check the TCRdb D call of TRBD1. Germline lookup yields CDR1 SGHRS and CDR2 YFSETQ. The CDR3 covers 18 residues. This CDR3 is CASSLFRSGAVLAGELFF.